The rows below give T cell receptor beta chains drawn from one sample of a study of blood T cell repertoires in COVID-19. Generated by immunoSEQ multiplex PCR, the TCRdb table keeps only in-frame clones and is missing some. The sample lists about 260,000 clones; roughly four fifths were seen once. Input material: peripheral blood. These receptor sequences come from a woman aged 45-65 years who had recovered from COVID-19. Both conserved end residues are part of each CDR3. Fields, in order: V gene, D gene, J gene, clone size, CDR3 protein, CDR3 DNA. The D gene is left open where the match is weak. Some rows mark clone size as missing; the rest say once, few, many or name a class of expanded clone.

v_call: TRBV6-1
d_call: TRBD1
j_call: TRBJ2-7
clone_size: .
cdr3_aa: CASSGPGQGYSYEQYF
cdr3_nt: TGTGCCAGCAGTGGACCGGGACAGGGCTACTCCTACGAGCAGTACTTC

v_call: TRBV27
d_call: .
j_call: TRBJ1-1
clone_size: .
cdr3_aa: CASSSIFTGLGSEAFF
cdr3_nt: TGTGCCAGCAGTTCAATCTTCACAGGGCTCGGTTCTGAAGCTTTCTTT

v_call: TRBV28
d_call: .
j_call: TRBJ2-3
clone_size: .
cdr3_aa: CASSLLAVSTDTQYF
cdr3_nt: TGTGCCAGCAGTTTATTAGCGGTTAGCACAGATACGCAGTATTTT

v_call: TRBV30
d_call: TRBD1
j_call: TRBJ2-7
clone_size: .
cdr3_aa: CAWSVGNRGKYEQYF
cdr3_nt: TGTGCCTGGAGTGTAGGGAACAGGGGAAAATACGAGCAGTACTTC

v_call: TRBV30
d_call: .
j_call: TRBJ1-5
clone_size: .
cdr3_aa: CAWSGGGGSYSNQPQHF
cdr3_nt: TGTGCCTGGAGTGGGGGTGGGGGCTCCTATAGCAATCAGCCCCAGCATTTT

v_call: TRBV2
d_call: TRBD2
j_call: TRBJ2-1
clone_size: .
cdr3_aa: CASSGRRGGLFF
cdr3_nt: TGTGCCAGCAGCGGAAGGCGGGGGGGCTTGTTCTTC

v_call: TRBV6-5
d_call: .
j_call: TRBJ2-5
clone_size: once
cdr3_aa: CASRRHRSVGETQYF
cdr3_nt: TGTGCCAGCAGGAGACACCGGTCGGTGGGAGAGACCCAGTACTTC

v_call: TRBV15
d_call: .
j_call: TRBJ1-3
clone_size: .
cdr3_aa: CATSPDRNSGNTIYF
cdr3_nt: TGTGCCACCAGCCCGGACAGAAACTCTGGAAACACCATATATTTT

v_call: TRBV6-2/TRBV6-3
d_call: TRBD1
j_call: TRBJ2-7
clone_size: .
cdr3_aa: CASSWTGGTYEQYF
cdr3_nt: TGTGCCAGCAGTTGGACAGGGGGGACCTACGAGCAGTACTTC

v_call: TRBV6-5
d_call: .
j_call: TRBJ2-3
clone_size: .
cdr3_aa: CASGEADTQYF
cdr3_nt: TGTGCCAGCGGAGAGGCAGATACGCAGTATTTT

v_call: TRBV3-1/TRBV3-2
d_call: .
j_call: TRBJ2-5
clone_size: .
cdr3_aa: CASSQGQGGLQETQYF
cdr3_nt: TGTGCCAGCAGCCAAGGGCAGGGGGGCCTACAAGAGACCCAGTACTTC

v_call: TRBV15
d_call: .
j_call: TRBJ2-2
clone_size: .
cdr3_aa: CATELEGEGTGELFF
cdr3_nt: TGTGCCACAGAATTAGAGGGGGAAGGCACCGGGGAGCTGTTTTTT

v_call: TRBV28
d_call: .
j_call: TRBJ1-2
clone_size: once
cdr3_aa: CASNNREGYGYTF
cdr3_nt: TGTGCCAGCAACAACAGGGAGGGCTATGGCTACACCTTC

v_call: TRBV6-5
d_call: TRBD2
j_call: TRBJ2-2
clone_size: .
cdr3_aa: CASSRKREVGELFF
cdr3_nt: TGTGCCAGCAGTCGGAAGCGGGAGGTCGGGGAGCTGTTTTTT

v_call: TRBV1
d_call: .
j_call: TRBJ2-3
clone_size: many
cdr3_aa: CTSSPPGTGGTDTQYF
cdr3_nt: TGCACCAGCAGCCCCCCGGGGACGGGGGGGACAGATACGCAGTATTTT

v_call: TRBV21-1
d_call: .
j_call: TRBJ1-6
clone_size: .
cdr3_aa: CANDPGRSPLHF
cdr3_nt: TGTGCCAACGACCCAGGGCGATCACCCCTCCACTTT

v_call: TRBV7-9
d_call: TRBD1
j_call: TRBJ1-2
clone_size: .
cdr3_aa: CASSPRTGAGYTF
cdr3_nt: TGTGCCAGCAGCCCCAGGACAGGGGCCGGCTACACCTTC

v_call: TRBV7-2
d_call: TRBD1
j_call: TRBJ1-5
clone_size: .
cdr3_aa: CASSSGQGHNQPQHF
cdr3_nt: TGTGCCAGCAGCTCAGGACAGGGACACAATCAGCCCCAGCATTTT

v_call: TRBV3-1/TRBV3-2
d_call: .
j_call: TRBJ2-7
clone_size: .
cdr3_aa: CASSQDVNPRVPYEQYF
cdr3_nt: TGTGCCAGCAGCCAAGATGTTAACCCCCGAGTCCCCTACGAGCAGTACTTC

v_call: TRBV6-5
d_call: TRBD1
j_call: TRBJ2-1
clone_size: .
cdr3_aa: CASPGVQGDHNEQFF
cdr3_nt: TGTGCCAGCCCCGGAGTGCAGGGGGACCACAATGAGCAGTTCTTC

v_call: TRBV6-4
d_call: TRBD1
j_call: TRBJ1-2
clone_size: .
cdr3_aa: CASSPSGTGQYYGYTF
cdr3_nt: TGTGCCAGCAGTCCATCCGGGACAGGGCAGTACTATGGCTACACCTTC

v_call: TRBV5-1
d_call: .
j_call: TRBJ2-7
clone_size: .
cdr3_aa: CASSFDQGPYEQYF
cdr3_nt: TGCGCCAGCAGCTTCGATCAGGGGCCCTACGAGCAGTACTTC